A single sample gave rise to the 9 T cell receptor beta chains below, sequenced in a study of early T cells in non-severe SARS-CoV-2 infection. TCRdb reanalysed the 5' RACE reads using MiXCR and keeps one entry per CDR3 protein. The table has about 40,000 distinct CDR3 sequences, about 5.9% seen once. The starting material was whole blood, obtained at baseline. Source of these receptors: an adult who was a healthcare worker with PCR-confirmed SARS-CoV-2 infection or an uninfected control (not recorded which).

This clonotype showed up many times. The rearrangement joins TRBV3-1 to TRBJ1-1, with a possible D match to TRBD1 (6 bases). Trimming stripped 1 base from V and 4 bases from J, with 13 bases between. This CDR3 has 15 residues. CDR1 and CDR2 (germline): LGHDT, YNNKEL (reference sequence). CDR3 sequence (DNA): TGTGCCAGCAGCCAAGGAGTCTGGGGGCCCACTGAAGCTTTCTTT. Protein: CASSQGVWGPTEAFF.

In its sample, this clonotype was seen many times. The chain employs TRBV12-3 or TRBV12-4 and TRBJ2-7, with 10 bases identical to TRBD2. This CDR3 is 16 amino acids long. Unmatched junction bases numbered 7, after V lost 3 bases and J lost 2 bases. The CDR3 here is CASSLIAGTSAYEQYF. Written as DNA, the CDR3 is TGTGCCAGCAGTTTGATAGCCGGGACTAGCGCCTACGAGCAGTACTTC.

This clonotype has just a few counts. V and J are TRBV5-4 and TRBJ1-1, with D possibly being TRBD1 (5 bases). From germline, CDR1 is SGHNT and CDR2 YYREEE (reference sequence). V was shortened by 4 bases and J by 4 bases, with 11 bases between the two germline ends. This CDR3 contains 13 residues. CDR3 in amino acids: CASSREGSTEAFF. In DNA form, the CDR3 reads TGTGCCAGCAGCCGGGAGGGGTCCACTGAAGCTTTCTTT.

The rearrangement links TRBV6-5 to TRBJ1-1; the D is unclear. Trimming shortened V by 6 bases and J by 2 bases, and 13 bases separated the two germline ends. The CDR3 consists of 14 residues. Germline V gene sequence: CDR1 MNHEY, CDR2 SVGAGI. CDR3 residues: CASRKSTGNTEAFF. CDR3 nucleotide sequence: TGTGCCAGCAGAAAAAGTACGGGCAACACTGAAGCTTTCTTT.

This clonotype was seen repeatedly, ten times or more. V and J are TRBV10-3 and TRBJ2-5, with D possibly being TRBD1 (6 bases). The CDR3 contains 13 residues. Trimming stripped 2 bases from V and 3 bases from J, with 7 bases between. From germline, CDR1 is ENHRY and CDR2 SYGVKD. CDR3 DNA: TGTGCCATCAGTGAGAGGACAGAAGAGACCCAGTACTTC. Translating it yields CAISERTEETQYF.

This clonotype was observed at least ten times. V gene TRBV4-1 combines with J gene TRBJ1-1; D is perhaps TRBD1 (6 bases). Trimming removed 0 bases at V and 5 bases at J, with 10 bases between. CDR1 and CDR2 (germline): MGHRA, YSYEKL. This CDR3 has 14 residues. The CDR3 is CASSQDGGDTEAFF. CDR3 coding DNA: TGCGCCAGCAGCCAAGATGGGGGCGATACTGAAGCTTTCTTT.

This clonotype appeared many times. This chain links TRBV7-6 with TRBJ2-1; D call uncertain. Germline loops: CDR1 SGHVS, CDR2 FNYEAQ. The CDR3 totals 14 residues. V was shortened by 5 bases and J by 4 bases, with 12 bases between the two germline ends. CDR3 in amino acids: CASSRSGKYNEQFF. The CDR3 region has the DNA TGTGCCAGCAGCCGCTCCGGAAAGTACAATGAGCAGTTCTTC.

The rearrangement uses TRBV30 and TRBJ2-3; either TRBD1 or TRBD2 may supply D (6 bases each). There are 13 residues in the CDR3. The germline V gene encodes CDR1 GTSNPN and CDR2 SVGIG (reference sequence). V lost 1 base to trimming and J lost 5 bases, with 10 bases between them. Here the CDR3 reads CAWSGGGLDTQYF. CDR3 sequence (DNA): TGTGCCTGGAGTGGAGGGGGGCTAGATACGCAGTATTTT.

This clonotype was found a few times. The chain uses TRBV28 and TRBJ2-7; the match to TRBD1 covers 8 bases. CDR3 length equals 14 residues. V lost 7 bases and J lost 2; bases outside the gene matches: 7. Per germline, CDR1 MDHEN and CDR2 SYDVKM. CDR3 residues: CASNDRGPAYEQYF. The DNA of the CDR3 is TGTGCCAGCAACGACAGGGGCCCTGCCTACGAGCAGTACTTC.